This T cell receptor beta chain was sequenced for a study of cytomegalovirus exposure and HLA in healthy donors. Background on the study: Across under 450 genotyped donors, around 82% landed in the Caucasian-associated ancestry cluster.

Trimming took off 4 bases at V and 2 bases at J, with 11 bases between the two ends. There are 14 residues in the CDR3. CDR1 and CDR2 from the germline V gene are SGHRS and YFSETQ. PCR primers comprised 60 Vbeta and 13 Jbeta primers. The assay was immunoSEQ multiplex PCR, and TCRdb's table has in-frame clones only and misses some. This sample has tens of thousands of clones, with around four fifths found just once. Points from the study as a whole: Donors were assumed by presence/absence analyses to have roughly uniform sequencing depth. Later analysis identified several of the most significant clusters that appeared linked to common viral pathogens.

This clone was recorded a few times. The antigen remains unidentified. The sample comprised PBMCs. This chain uses TRBV5-1 with TRBJ2-3; the D gene is possibly TRBD1 (5 bases). The TCR comes from a man younger than 40 in good health and CMV-seropositive. CDR3 amino acids: CASSMGQATDTQYF. DNA for the CDR3: TGCGCCAGCAGCATGGGGCAGGCCACAGATACGCAGTATTTT.